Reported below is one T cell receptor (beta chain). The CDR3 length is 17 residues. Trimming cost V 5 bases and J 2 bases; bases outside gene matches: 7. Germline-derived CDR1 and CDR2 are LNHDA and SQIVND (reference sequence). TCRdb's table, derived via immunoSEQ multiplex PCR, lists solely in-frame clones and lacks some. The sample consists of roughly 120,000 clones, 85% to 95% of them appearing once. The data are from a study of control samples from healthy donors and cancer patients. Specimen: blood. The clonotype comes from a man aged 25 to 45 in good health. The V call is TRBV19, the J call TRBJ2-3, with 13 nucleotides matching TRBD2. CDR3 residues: CASSVTSGGATTDTQYF. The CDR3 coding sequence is TGTGCCAGTAGTGTCACTAGCGGGGGGGCAACCACAGATACGCAGTATTTT.